The 18 T cell receptor beta chains reported below all come from one sample, sequenced in a study of cytomegalovirus exposure and HLA in healthy donors (TCRdb year 2017). The library was produced with the immunoSEQ multiplex PCR assay. For the multiplex PCR, a mixture combining 60 forward primers for TCR Vbeta segments and 13 reverse primers for TCR Jbeta segments was used. What TCRdb holds here is the immuneACCESS table cut down to in-frame rearrangements. Part of the clones is not present; checked against another copy, under half of the missing clones reflect an unresolved V gene, and the others are unexplained. This sample is represented by over 130,000 clones; around 86% of them were singletons. Together, the top ten hold roughly 1.2% of the sample. Material: PBMCs. Every receptor here comes from a female donor in good health and CMV-seronegative.

The V and J genes are TRBV4-2 and TRBJ2-5; 14 positions agree with TRBD2. Germline V gene data show CDR1 as LGHNA and CDR2 as YNFKEQ. This CDR3 has 18 residues. V was clipped by 0 bases and J by 5 bases; unmatched bases: 8. CDR3 amino acids: CASSQDLGLAGVRETQYF. DNA of the CDR3: TGTGCCAGCAGCCAAGACTTGGGACTAGCGGGAGTACGGGAGACCCAGTACTTC.

The V and J genes are TRBV7-6 and TRBJ2-1; 9 bases map to TRBD2. This CDR3 comprises 17 residues. Germline CDR1 SGHVS, CDR2 FNYEAQ. Germline trimming cut 5 bases from V and 1 base from J; bases unmatched to any gene: 9. CDR3 protein: CASSGPSGKGSYNEQFF. The CDR3 nucleotides are TGTGCCAGCAGCGGCCCTAGCGGGAAAGGGTCCTACAATGAGCAGTTCTTC.

The chain has TRBV2 and TRBJ1-5; D is ambiguous. Trimming removed 4 bases from V and 1 base from J, with 20 bases in between. This CDR3 comprises 18 residues. Per germline, CDR1 SNHLY and CDR2 FYNNEI. The CDR3 protein is CASSALMRPRGSNQPQHF. In nucleotides, the CDR3 is TGTGCCAGCAGTGCCCTGATGAGGCCTCGAGGGAGCAATCAGCCCCAGCATTTT.

Only a few counts were recorded for this clone. The chain carries TRBV7-8 and TRBJ2-2; 12 bases fit TRBD2. In germline, CDR1 is SGHVS, CDR2 FQNEAQ. V gave up 0 bases and J gave up 8 bases; unmatched junction bases: 1. This CDR3 has 15 amino acids. This CDR3 is CASSLAGLAGGELFF. CDR3 coding DNA: TGTGCCAGCAGCTTAGCTGGACTAGCGGGAGGGGAGCTGTTTTTT.

This clone was detected a few times. Here the CDR3 DNA reads TGTGCTAGTGGCCTTTACAATGAGCAGTTCTTC. Its translation is CASGLYNEQFF. The rearrangement links TRBV12-5 to TRBJ2-1; D unresolved. Germline-derived CDR1 and CDR2 are LGHNT and FRNRAP. Trimming stripped 6 bases from V and 4 bases from J, with 4 bases between. The CDR3 spans 11 residues.

The CDR3, as DNA: TGTGCCACCAGCCGGACAGGGGGGGAAAATCAGCCCCAGCATTTT. Its protein product is CATSRTGGENQPQHF. The gene calls are TRBV15 and TRBJ1-5; 10 bases fit TRBD1. V was pared by 5 bases and J by 4 bases, with 5 bases of the junction left unmatched. Germline-derived CDR1 and CDR2 are LNHNV and YYDKDF (reference sequence). The CDR3 loop spans 15 amino acids.

This rearrangement joins TRBV6-1 to TRBJ2-2; D unclear. V was cut by 2 bases and J by 0 bases, with 10 bases left in between. From germline, CDR1 is MNHNS and CDR2 SASEGT. This CDR3 has 16 amino acids. CDR3 DNA: TGTGCCAGCAGTGAATTGTACTATTCGAACACCGGGGAGCTGTTTTTT. Protein product: CASSELYYSNTGELFF.

The CDR3, as DNA: TGTGCCAGCAGTCCCGGGGGAACTGCTAATGAAAAACTGTTTTTT. It codes for CASSPGGTANEKLFF. V and J are TRBV28 and TRBJ1-4; D is possibly TRBD1 (5 bases). V lost 5 bases, J lost 3 bases, and 13 bases lay in between. CDR1 is MDHEN and CDR2 is SYDVKM in the germline V gene. The CDR3 is 15 residues long. The variable domain in full, with the rest retrieved from reference TRBV28 and TRBJ1-4, is DVKVTQSSRYLVKRTGEKVFLECVQDMDHENMFWYRQDPGLGLRLIYFSYDVKMKEKGDIPEGYSVSREKKERFSLILESASTNQTSMYLCASSPGGTANEKLFFGSGTQLSVL.

The V and J genes are TRBV2 and TRBJ2-1; 7 nucleotides line up with TRBD1. Per germline, CDR1 SNHLY and CDR2 FYNNEI. V dropped 7 bases and J dropped 7; count of bases not matched to a gene: 7. CDR3 size: 13 residues. Here the CDR3 DNA reads TGTGCCAGCACAAGACAGGGTCGGAATGAGCAGTTCTTC. As protein: CASTRQGRNEQFF.

The rearrangement joins TRBV11-1 to TRBJ2-5, with D possibly TRBD2 on 6 matching bases. Trimming cost V 3 bases and J 1 base, with 12 bases left between them. The CDR3 is made up of 15 amino acids. Germline loops: CDR1 SGHAT, CDR2 FQDESV (reference sequence). CDR3 DNA: TGTGCCAGCAGCTTGACTAGTGGGGTCCAAGAGACCCAGTACTTC. It specifies CASSLTSGVQETQYF.

This chain connects TRBV2 to TRBJ2-2; 10 nucleotides agree with TRBD1. Losses at the gene ends were 10 bases for V and 4 bases for J; bases not matched to a gene: 9. CDR3 length: 15 residues. Germline V gene sequence: CDR1 SNHLY, CDR2 FYNNEI. The CDR3 DNA is TGTGCCACTAGATTCCGGGACAGGGGCACCGGGGAGCTGTTTTTT. It yields the protein CATRFRDRGTGELFF.

The genes are TRBV5-1 and TRBJ2-7; D possibly corresponds to TRBD1 (6 bases). Trimming took off 4 bases at V and 5 bases at J, with 19 bases between the two ends. The length of the CDR3 is 15 residues. CDR1 is SGHRS and CDR2 is YFSETQ in the germline V gene. This chain's CDR3 is CASSPSGQLPHEQYF. DNA of the CDR3: TGCGCCAGCAGCCCTTCCGGACAGCTTCCCCACGAGCAGTACTTC. Looking up the rest from reference TRBV5-1 and TRBJ2-7 gives the full variable domain: KAGVTQTPRYLIKTRGQQVTLSCSPISGHRSVSWYQQTPGQGLQFLFEYFSETQRNKGNFPGRFSGRQFSNSRSEMNVSTLELGDSALYLCASSPSGQLPHEQYFGPGTRLTVT.

This clone appeared a few times. The gene calls are TRBV28 and TRBJ2-7, with no clear D. Germline V gene sequence: CDR1 MDHEN, CDR2 SYDVKM. CDR3 length: 11 amino acids. Trimming took 8 bases from V and 3 from J, leaving 8 bases between them. The CDR3 nucleotides are TGTGCCAGCGAAAGCTACTACGAGCAGTACTTC. Translated: CASESYYEQYF.

V and J are TRBV28 and TRBJ2-7; 12 bases align to TRBD1. Germline V gene lookup returns CDR1 MDHEN and CDR2 SYDVKM. Losses at the gene ends were 2 bases for V and 6 bases for J; bases not matched to a gene: 14. This CDR3 comprises 18 residues. The CDR3 here is CASSLGPLGGTGGSEQYF. The DNA for the CDR3 is TGTGCCAGCAGTTTAGGCCCTCTCGGGGGGACAGGGGGCTCCGAGCAGTACTTC.

The chain couples TRBV5-1 to TRBJ2-7, with D possibly TRBD2 on 6 matching bases. The CDR3 consists of 14 residues. Germline CDR1 SGHRS, CDR2 YFSETQ. Between the trimmed V and J ends, which lost 0 bases and 3 bases, there was a span of 10 bases. The CDR3 sequence: CASSLVVSGYEQYF. CDR3 DNA: TGCGCCAGCAGCTTGGTAGTTAGCGGCTACGAGCAGTACTTC. The whole variable domain, filled in from reference TRBV5-1 and TRBJ2-7, reads KAGVTQTPRYLIKTRGQQVTLSCSPISGHRSVSWYQQTPGQGLQFLFEYFSETQRNKGNFPGRFSGRQFSNSRSEMNVSTLELGDSALYLCASSLVVSGYEQYFGPGTRLTVT.

The chain couples TRBV5-1 to TRBJ1-3; maybe TRBD1 (5 bases). Trimming shortened V by 3 bases and J by 4 bases, and 17 bases separated the two germline ends. Looked up from germline, CDR1 is SGHRS and CDR2 is YFSETQ. The CDR3 runs to 16 residues. CDR3 nucleotide sequence: TGCGCCAGCAGCTATTCCGGGACTGCATTAGGAAACACCATATATTTT. Protein sequence: CASSYSGTALGNTIYF.

The chain combines TRBV18 with TRBJ2-3, with D tentatively TRBD1 (5 bases). Per germline, CDR1 KGHSH and CDR2 LQKENI. The CDR3 runs to 14 residues. Trimming took 1 base from V and 1 from J, leaving 6 bases between them. The CDR3 nucleotides read TGTGCCAGCTCACCACTACAGGGCACAGATACGCAGTATTTT. It is translated as CASSPLQGTDTQYF.

The chain recombines TRBV9 with TRBJ2-7; 8 nucleotides align to TRBD1. The ends lost 3 bases at V and 2 bases at J; junction bases unmatched: 7. From germline, CDR1 is SGDLS and CDR2 YYNGEE. The CDR3 totals 15 residues. CDR3 DNA: TGTGCCAGCAGCGAACGGACAGGGCTCGCCTACGAGCAGTACTTC. Translated: CASSERTGLAYEQYF.